Below are 14 T cell receptor beta chains sequenced from a single sample in a study of T-cell reconstitution after alpha-beta-depleted transplantation in children. Preparing the TCRbeta library involved the use of unique molecular identifiers. Using its own MiXCR run on the PCR reads, TCRdb lists one record per CDR3 protein. In the table there are fewer than 130,000 distinct CDR3 sequences, 9% to 12% of which are singletons. The specimen comprised PBMCs from the stem cell graft donor, sampled from the stem cell graft. The receptor set was obtained from a human donor who donated a stem cell graft to a child with acute lymphoblastic leukemia.

This clonotype was found many times. This rearrangement joins TRBV6-1 to TRBJ1-6, with 8 bases identical to TRBD1. Germline lookup yields CDR1 MNHNS and CDR2 SASEGT. The CDR3 loop spans 13 amino acids. Germline trimming cut 5 bases from V and 9 bases from J; bases unmatched to any gene: 3. CDR3 coding DNA: TGTGCCAGCAGTCGGACAGGGTTTTCACCCCTCCACTTT. This sequence encodes CASSRTGFSPLHF.

This clonotype was observed at least ten times. This chain links TRBV6-5 with TRBJ2-1, with 9 nucleotides matching TRBD2. V dropped 2 bases and J dropped 7; count of bases not matched to a gene: 6. Germline lookup yields CDR1 MNHEY and CDR2 SVGAGI. This CDR3 region has 15 residues. The CDR3 DNA reads as TGTGCCAGCAGTTACGAGACTAGCGGAGCAAATGAGCAGTTCTTC. Protein product: CASSYETSGANEQFF.

This clonotype was seen a few times. V gene TRBV9 combines with J gene TRBJ2-7; the match to TRBD1 covers 7 bases. This CDR3 contains 14 residues. Germline CDR1 SGDLS, CDR2 YYNGEE. After removal of 2 bases from V and 0 bases from J, the junction contained 2 bases not matched to a gene. The CDR3, as DNA: TGTGCCAGCAGCGTGGGACAGCTCTCCTACGAGCAGTACTTC. This codes for CASSVGQLSYEQYF. Together with reference TRBV9 and TRBJ2-7, the CDR3 gives the full variable domain: DSGVTQTPKHLITATGQRVTLRCSPRSGDLSVYWYQQSLDQGLQFLIQYYNGEERAKGNILERFSAQQFPDLHSELNLSSLELGDSALYFCASSVGQLSYEQYFGPGTRLTVT.

This clonotype was seen ten or more times. The chain combines TRBV5-6 with TRBJ2-5; D tentatively reads TRBD1 or TRBD2 (6 bases each). Between the trimmed V and J ends, which lost 2 bases and 0 bases, there was a span of 20 bases. The CDR3 has 18 amino acids. Germline V gene lookup returns CDR1 SGHDT and CDR2 YYEEEE. CDR3 nucleotide sequence: TGTGCCAGCAGCTTTTTCGGGGGCCAGAGTACGGACCAAGAGACCCAGTACTTC. Its protein product is CASSFFGGQSTDQETQYF.

The genes are TRBV12-5 and TRBJ2-1; TRBD1 matches 9 bases. There are 15 residues in the CDR3. V lost 6 bases, J lost 5 bases, and 8 bases stayed unmatched. CDR1 and CDR2 from the germline V gene are LGHNT and FRNRAP. For the CDR3, the DNA is TGTGCTAGTGGACACGGGACAGGGACTGACAATGAGCAGTTCTTC. It is translated as CASGHGTGTDNEQFF.

This clonotype was picked up many times. This rearrangement joins TRBV7-2 to TRBJ2-1, with 14 bases lining up with TRBD2. The CDR3 is 18 amino acids. CDR1 and CDR2 from the germline V gene are SGHTA and FQGNSA. V was pared by 4 bases and J by 0 bases, with 5 bases of the junction left unmatched. CDR3 sequence (DNA): TGTGCCAGCAGCTCACGACTAGCGGGGGGGAGCTCCTACAATGAGCAGTTCTTC. Translation: CASSSRLAGGSSYNEQFF.

This clonotype has a count of ten or more. This chain links TRBV15 with TRBJ1-2; the D gene is possibly TRBD1 (5 bases). Germline V gives CDR1 LNHNV, CDR2 YYDKDF (reference sequence). V lost 5 bases and J lost 6, with 16 bases in between. This CDR3 is built from 14 residues. CDR3 coding DNA: TGTGCCACCAGCTCTAGATTAACAGGAGATGGCTACACCTTC. Translation gives CATSSRLTGDGYTF.

This clonotype was found many times. This chain joins TRBV5-1 and TRBJ1-1; D unresolved. V lost 3 bases to trimming and J lost 0 bases, with 12 bases between them. Germline loops: CDR1 SGHRS, CDR2 YFSETQ. This CDR3 has 15 amino acids. CDR3: CASSSLTRMNTEAFF. CDR3 DNA: TGCGCCAGCAGCTCGCTGACACGAATGAACACTGAAGCTTTCTTT. Looking up the rest from reference TRBV5-1 and TRBJ1-1 gives the full variable domain: KAGVTQTPRYLIKTRGQQVTLSCSPISGHRSVSWYQQTPGQGLQFLFEYFSETQRNKGNFPGRFSGRQFSNSRSEMNVSTLELGDSALYLCASSSLTRMNTEAFFGQGTRLTVV.

This chain joins TRBV29-1 and TRBJ2-1; 10 bases agree with TRBD2. This CDR3 is 14 amino acids long. V shed 6 bases, J shed 9 bases, and the junction held 11 bases outside the gene matches. The V gene's germline CDR1 is SQVTM and CDR2 ANQGSEA. The CDR3 nucleotides are TGCAGCGTGCTCATTAGCGGGAGGATGTCTGAGCAGTTCTTC. The encoded protein is CSVLISGRMSEQFF.

This clonotype was detected many times. The rearrangement joins TRBV5-1 to TRBJ1-6, with a weak D call TRBD1 (6 bases). V was pared by 4 bases and J by 9 bases, with 8 bases between. CDR3 length: 12 residues. Germline values: CDR1 SGHRS, CDR2 YFSETQ. The CDR3 loop reads CASSIQGSPLHF. The CDR3 DNA reads as TGCGCCAGCAGCATACAGGGTTCACCCCTCCACTTT.

This clonotype was counted many times. The V call is TRBV7-9, the J call TRBJ2-1, with D tentatively TRBD2 (5 bases). This CDR3 region has 11 residues. Trimming shortened V by 5 bases and J by 12 bases, and 11 bases separated the two germline ends. Germline V gene lookup returns CDR1 SEHNR and CDR2 FQNEAQ (reference sequence). The CDR3 here is CASSPNRGQFF. CDR3 nucleotide sequence: TGTGCCAGCAGCCCGAATCGGGGGCAGTTCTTC.

This chain links TRBV5-4 with TRBJ2-3; D perhaps matches TRBD1 (5 bases). CDR1 SGHNT and CDR2 YYREEE come from the germline V gene (reference sequence). This CDR3 has 14 residues. The ends were cut back, 4 bases at V and 6 bases at J, with 15 bases in the middle. CDR3 region: CASSPLSGRDTQYF. The CDR3 DNA reads TGTGCCAGCAGCCCCTTGTCAGGGCGCGATACGCAGTATTTT.

This clonotype was seen repeatedly, ten times or more. The chain combines TRBV7-2 with TRBJ1-2; D unclear. V was cut by 1 base and J by 6 bases, with 9 bases left in between. CDR1 and CDR2 (germline): SGHTA, FQGNSA. This CDR3 comprises 13 residues. CDR3 DNA sequence: TGTGCCAGCAGCTTAGGGGTATTTCATGGCTACACCTTC. Residues: CASSLGVFHGYTF. The full variable domain, with the rest looked up from reference TRBV7-2 and TRBJ1-2, is GAGVSQSPSNKVTEKGKDVELRCDPISGHTALYWYRQSLGQGLEFLIYFQGNSAPDKSGLPSDRFSAERTGGSVSTLTIQRTQQEDSAVYLCASSLGVFHGYTFGSGTRLTVV.

This clonotype was observed at least ten times. This chain's CDR3 is CSVVSQPWRGTEAFF. The CDR3 bases are TGCAGCGTTGTTAGCCAGCCCTGGCGGGGCACTGAAGCTTTCTTT. The chain joins TRBV29-1 to TRBJ1-1; no definite D call. Germline loops: CDR1 SQVTM, CDR2 ANQGSEA. Trimming took off 4 bases at V and 4 bases at J, with 19 bases between the two ends. The CDR3 contains 15 residues.